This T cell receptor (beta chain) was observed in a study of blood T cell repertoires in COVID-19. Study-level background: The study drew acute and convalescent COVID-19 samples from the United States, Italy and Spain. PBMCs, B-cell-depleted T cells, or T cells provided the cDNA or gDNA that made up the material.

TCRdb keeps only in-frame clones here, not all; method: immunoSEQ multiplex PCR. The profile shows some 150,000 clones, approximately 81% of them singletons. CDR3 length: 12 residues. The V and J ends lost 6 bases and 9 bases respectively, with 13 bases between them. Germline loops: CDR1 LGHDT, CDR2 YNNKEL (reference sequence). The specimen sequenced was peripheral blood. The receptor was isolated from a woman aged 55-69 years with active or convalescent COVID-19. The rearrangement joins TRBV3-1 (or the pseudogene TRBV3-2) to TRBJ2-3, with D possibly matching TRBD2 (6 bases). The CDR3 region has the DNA TGTGCCAGCAGGGGGGGACTTCGGACGCAGTATTTT. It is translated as CASRGGLRTQYF.